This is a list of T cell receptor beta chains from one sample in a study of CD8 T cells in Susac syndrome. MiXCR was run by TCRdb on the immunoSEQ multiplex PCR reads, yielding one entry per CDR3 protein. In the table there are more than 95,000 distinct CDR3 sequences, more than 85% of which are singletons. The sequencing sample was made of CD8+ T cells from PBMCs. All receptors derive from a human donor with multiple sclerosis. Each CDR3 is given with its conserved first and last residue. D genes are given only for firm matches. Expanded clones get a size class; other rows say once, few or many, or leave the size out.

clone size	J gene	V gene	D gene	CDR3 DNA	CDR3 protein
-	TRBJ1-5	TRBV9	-	TGTGCCAGCAGCGTGTCAGGGGCGAGCAATCAGCCCCAGCATTTT	CASSVSGASNQPQHF
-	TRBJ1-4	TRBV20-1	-	TGCAGTGCAATCCTGACGGCTGCAACTAATGAAAAACTGTTTTTT	CSAILTAATNEKLFF
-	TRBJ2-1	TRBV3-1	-	TGTGCCAGCAGCCCCTATCGACCGGGAGACGGTGGCTACAATGAGCAGTTCTTC	CASSPYRPGDGGYNEQFF
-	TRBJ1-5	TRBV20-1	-	TGCAGTGCCACGGACGGCGGGGATCAGCCCCAGCATTTT	CSATDGGDQPQHF
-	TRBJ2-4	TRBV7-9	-	TGTGCCAGCAGCCCCCAGGACAAACCAAACATTCAGTACTTC	CASSPQDKPNIQYF
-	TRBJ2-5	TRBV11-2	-	TGTGCCAGCAGCCCCCCTGCGGCGTGGGAGACCCAGTACTTC	CASSPPAAWETQYF
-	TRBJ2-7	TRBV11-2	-	TGTGCCAGCAGGCAAGGAAAATCCTACGAGCAGTACTTC	CASRQGKSYEQYF
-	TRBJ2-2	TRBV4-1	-	TGCGCCAGCAGCCAAGAGATGGGACGTCAAACCGGGGAGCTGTTTTTT	CASSQEMGRQTGELFF
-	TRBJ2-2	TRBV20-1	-	TGCAGTGCTAGAGGCCAGCTCACCGGGGAGCTGTTTTTT	CSARGQLTGELFF
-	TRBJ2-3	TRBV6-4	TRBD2	TGTGCCAGCAGTACCGGGACTAGCGGCACAGATACGCAGTATTTT	CASSTGTSGTDTQYF
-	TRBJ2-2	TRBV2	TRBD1	TGTGCCAGCAGAGACAGGGCCACCGGGGAGCTGTTTTTT	CASRDRATGELFF
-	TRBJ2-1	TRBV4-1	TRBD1	TGCGCCAGCAGCCCGGACAGGGTAAGGTACAATGAGCAGTTCTTC	CASSPDRVRYNEQFF
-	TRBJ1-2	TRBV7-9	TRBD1	TGTGCCAGCAGCTTAGGGCCCGGGACAGGGGGCTATGGCTACACCTTC	CASSLGPGTGGYGYTF
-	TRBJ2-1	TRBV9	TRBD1	TGTGCCAGCAGCGTGGGAGACAGGGGGAATGAGCAGTTCTTC	CASSVGDRGNEQFF
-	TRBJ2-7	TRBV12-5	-	TGTGCTAGTGGTTTGGCAACGGACTCCGCCTACGAGCAGTACTTC	CASGLATDSAYEQYF
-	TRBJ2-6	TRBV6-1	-	TGTGCCAGCAGAGATCCCCTCTGGCGGGCAGCCCAGAAAACTGGGGCCAACGTCCTGACTTTC	CASRDPLWRAAQKTGANVLTF
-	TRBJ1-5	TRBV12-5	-	TGTGCTAGTGGTTTCGGACGACGGATCAATCAGCCCCAGCATTTT	CASGFGRRINQPQHF
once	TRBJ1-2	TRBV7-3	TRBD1	TGTGCCAGCAGCTCCGGACAGGACTATGGCTACACCTTC	CASSSGQDYGYTF
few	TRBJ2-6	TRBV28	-	TGTGCCAGCAGTTTAGGGTTGTCTGGGGCCAACGTCCTGACTTTC	CASSLGLSGANVLTF